These T cell receptor beta chains were read from a single sample in a study of early T cells in non-severe SARS-CoV-2 infection. TCRdb independently ran MiXCR on the 5' RACE reads; one entry per CDR3 protein. The table has 63,000 or so distinct CDR3 sequences, roughly 11% seen once. The sample was whole blood, taken at baseline. The receptors were sampled from an adult who was a healthcare worker with PCR-confirmed SARS-CoV-2 infection or an uninfected control (not recorded which). CDR3s include the opening cysteine and the closing phenylalanine or tryptophan. Each record gives: V gene, D gene, J gene, clone size, CDR3 protein, CDR3 DNA. The D gene is left open where the match is weak. The size of a clone is reported for some rows only, either as once, few or many, or as a class for expanded clones.

v_gene: TRBV2; d_gene: TRBD2; j_gene: TRBJ2-3; abundance: .; CDR3aa: CASSFTSGATDTQYF; CDR3nt: TGTGCCAGCAGTTTCACTAGCGGGGCCACAGATACGCAGTATTTT
v_gene: TRBV12-3/TRBV12-4; d_gene: .; j_gene: TRBJ1-2; abundance: .; CDR3aa: CASSFDSNYGYTF; CDR3nt: TGTGCCAGCAGTTTCGACAGCAACTATGGCTACACCTTC
v_gene: TRBV19; d_gene: .; j_gene: TRBJ1-2; abundance: .; CDR3aa: CASSPDRQRGYTF; CDR3nt: TGTGCCAGTAGTCCAGACAGGCAACGGGGCTACACCTTC
v_gene: TRBV29-1; d_gene: .; j_gene: TRBJ2-6; abundance: many; CDR3aa: CSVFALGANVLTF; CDR3nt: TGCAGCGTGTTCGCGTTAGGGGCCAACGTCCTGACTTTC
v_gene: TRBV6-2/TRBV6-3; d_gene: TRBD2; j_gene: TRBJ2-3; abundance: few; CDR3aa: CASSSQFSGSDTQYF; CDR3nt: TGTGCCAGCAGCTCCCAGTTCAGCGGGAGCGATACGCAGTATTTT
v_gene: TRBV20-1; d_gene: TRBD1; j_gene: TRBJ1-4; abundance: few; CDR3aa: CSATAGGSNEKLFF; CDR3nt: TGCAGTGCTACAGCAGGGGGAAGTAATGAAAAACTGTTTTTT
v_gene: TRBV6-2/TRBV6-3; d_gene: TRBD2; j_gene: TRBJ2-1; abundance: many; CDR3aa: CASSHSRLAGGRGLEQFF; CDR3nt: TGTGCCAGCAGTCACTCTCGACTAGCGGGAGGGCGAGGTCTTGAGCAGTTCTTC
v_gene: TRBV5-4; d_gene: TRBD2; j_gene: TRBJ2-3; abundance: .; CDR3aa: CASSPYTGTSGVDTQYF; CDR3nt: TGTGCCAGCAGCCCGTACACCGGGACTAGCGGGGTAGATACGCAGTATTTT
v_gene: TRBV12-3/TRBV12-4; d_gene: .; j_gene: TRBJ1-4; abundance: few; CDR3aa: CASSLMGTEKLFF; CDR3nt: TGTGCCAGCAGTTTGATGGGGACCGAAAAACTGTTTTTT
v_gene: TRBV6-5; d_gene: TRBD1; j_gene: TRBJ2-3; abundance: many; CDR3aa: CASSYSGQALRTDTQYF; CDR3nt: TGTGCCAGCAGTTACTCGGGACAGGCTTTGCGCACAGATACGCAGTATTTT
v_gene: TRBV20-1; d_gene: .; j_gene: TRBJ1-5; abundance: many; CDR3aa: CSASPLTSGPQHF; CDR3nt: TGCAGTGCTAGTCCACTTACGTCGGGGCCCCAGCATTTT
v_gene: TRBV3-1; d_gene: TRBD1; j_gene: TRBJ1-1; abundance: many; CDR3aa: CASSQEYAGGLPEAFF; CDR3nt: TGTGCCAGCAGCCAAGAATATGCAGGGGGCCTCCCTGAAGCTTTCTTT
v_gene: TRBV18; d_gene: TRBD2; j_gene: TRBJ2-3; abundance: many; CDR3aa: CASSRKGLAGVLADTQYF; CDR3nt: TGTGCCAGCTCACGAAAAGGACTAGCGGGAGTGTTGGCAGATACGCAGTATTTT
v_gene: TRBV18; d_gene: TRBD1; j_gene: TRBJ1-1; abundance: few; CDR3aa: CASSPRAGGTAFF; CDR3nt: TGTGCCAGCTCACCACGGGCAGGGGGCACAGCTTTCTTT
v_gene: TRBV7-2; d_gene: .; j_gene: TRBJ2-5; abundance: .; CDR3aa: CASSLYQETQYF; CDR3nt: TGTGCCAGCAGCCTGTACCAAGAGACCCAGTACTTC
v_gene: TRBV6-6; d_gene: TRBD1; j_gene: TRBJ2-7; abundance: many; CDR3aa: CASSYSMGQGARNEQYF; CDR3nt: TGTGCCAGCAGTTACTCAATGGGACAGGGGGCGCGGAACGAGCAGTACTTC
v_gene: TRBV10-3; d_gene: TRBD2; j_gene: TRBJ2-4; abundance: .; CDR3aa: CAISVSGAGDPAIQYF; CDR3nt: TGTGCCATCAGTGTTAGCGGGGCAGGGGATCCGGCCATTCAGTACTTC
v_gene: TRBV7-9; d_gene: .; j_gene: TRBJ1-6; abundance: few; CDR3aa: CASSSDRTNSPLHF; CDR3nt: TGTGCCAGCAGCTCGGACCGGACTAATTCACCCCTCCACTTT
v_gene: TRBV18; d_gene: TRBD1; j_gene: TRBJ2-1; abundance: many; CDR3aa: CASSSSITGTGIDEQFF; CDR3nt: TGTGCCAGCTCAAGCTCCATTACAGGGACAGGGATCGATGAGCAGTTCTTC
v_gene: TRBV29-1; d_gene: .; j_gene: TRBJ2-3; abundance: .; CDR3aa: CSVEDVTRSADTQYF; CDR3nt: TGCAGCGTTGAAGATGTAACGCGGTCGGCAGATACGCAGTATTTT
v_gene: TRBV12-3/TRBV12-4; d_gene: TRBD1; j_gene: TRBJ1-1; abundance: .; CDR3aa: CASSSAGQLNTEAFF; CDR3nt: TGTGCCAGCAGTTCCGCGGGACAGCTGAACACTGAAGCTTTCTTT
v_gene: TRBV15; d_gene: .; j_gene: TRBJ2-1; abundance: many; CDR3aa: CATSHRPGVANEQFF; CDR3nt: TGTGCCACCAGCCACCGTCCGGGGGTTGCCAATGAGCAGTTCTTC
v_gene: TRBV5-1; d_gene: .; j_gene: TRBJ2-5; abundance: .; CDR3aa: CASSLSAVEETQYF; CDR3nt: TGCGCCAGCAGCTTATCTGCGGTTGAAGAGACCCAGTACTTC
v_gene: TRBV3-1; d_gene: .; j_gene: TRBJ2-5; abundance: few; CDR3aa: CASSPPGGRGETQYF; CDR3nt: TGTGCCAGCAGCCCCCCCGGGGGCCGGGGAGAGACCCAGTACTTC
v_gene: TRBV29-1; d_gene: .; j_gene: TRBJ2-3; abundance: many; CDR3aa: CSVEGGREADTQYF; CDR3nt: TGCAGCGTTGAGGGGGGGCGGGAAGCAGATACGCAGTATTTT
v_gene: TRBV11-2; d_gene: .; j_gene: TRBJ1-1; abundance: many; CDR3aa: CASSSRLQGGNTEAFF; CDR3nt: TGTGCCAGCAGCTCTCGTTTACAGGGAGGGAACACTGAAGCTTTCTTT
v_gene: TRBV7-2; d_gene: .; j_gene: TRBJ2-1; abundance: .; CDR3aa: CASSSIGGAGEQFF; CDR3nt: TGTGCCAGCAGCTCCATAGGGGGGGCGGGCGAGCAGTTCTTC
v_gene: TRBV3-1; d_gene: TRBD1; j_gene: TRBJ2-7; abundance: few; CDR3aa: CASSLWDRTYEQYF; CDR3nt: TGTGCCAGCAGCCTTTGGGACAGGACCTACGAGCAGTACTTC
v_gene: TRBV18; d_gene: TRBD1; j_gene: TRBJ2-3; abundance: few; CDR3aa: CASSPLTGGFTTDTQYF; CDR3nt: TGTGCCAGCTCACCATTAACAGGGGGCTTTACCACAGATACGCAGTATTTT
v_gene: TRBV30; d_gene: .; j_gene: TRBJ1-2; abundance: many; CDR3aa: CAWKGNGYTF; CDR3nt: TGTGCCTGGAAGGGAAATGGCTACACCTTC
v_gene: TRBV20-1; d_gene: .; j_gene: TRBJ1-2; abundance: .; CDR3aa: CSARLGYGYTF; CDR3nt: TGCAGTGCTAGATTAGGTTATGGCTACACCTTC
v_gene: TRBV11-3; d_gene: .; j_gene: TRBJ1-1; abundance: .; CDR3aa: CASSPDSGTEAFF; CDR3nt: TGTGCCAGCAGCCCCGACAGTGGCACTGAAGCTTTCTTT
v_gene: TRBV5-4; d_gene: .; j_gene: TRBJ2-7; abundance: .; CDR3aa: CASSLTGARGEQYF; CDR3nt: TGTGCCAGCAGCTTGACAGGAGCCCGGGGCGAGCAGTACTTC
v_gene: TRBV21-1; d_gene: .; j_gene: TRBJ2-3; abundance: few; CDR3aa: CASSKEGGLEDTQYF; CDR3nt: TGTGCCAGCAGCAAAGAGGGGGGGCTGGAAGATACGCAGTATTTT
v_gene: TRBV11-3; d_gene: .; j_gene: TRBJ2-3; abundance: few; CDR3aa: CASSLDLGGTDTQYF; CDR3nt: TGTGCCAGCAGCTTAGATCTAGGGGGCACAGATACGCAGTATTTT
v_gene: TRBV11-2; d_gene: .; j_gene: TRBJ2-2; abundance: few; CDR3aa: CASTTLRGEFGELFF; CDR3nt: TGTGCCAGCACCACCCTCAGGGGAGAGTTCGGGGAGCTGTTTTTT
v_gene: TRBV7-2; d_gene: .; j_gene: TRBJ2-7; abundance: many; CDR3aa: CASSIYREDEQYF; CDR3nt: TGTGCCAGCAGCATTTACAGGGAGGACGAGCAGTACTTC
v_gene: TRBV11-2; d_gene: .; j_gene: TRBJ1-1; abundance: few; CDR3aa: CASSSRAGGGPAGYTEAFF; CDR3nt: TGTGCCAGCAGCTCTAGGGCCGGCGGAGGGCCCGCGGGTTACACTGAAGCTTTCTTT
v_gene: TRBV7-2; d_gene: .; j_gene: TRBJ1-2; abundance: many; CDR3aa: CASSFSHIEVGYTF; CDR3nt: TGTGCCAGCAGCTTCAGCCATATAGAGGTGGGCTACACCTTC
v_gene: TRBV10-1; d_gene: .; j_gene: TRBJ2-5; abundance: .; CDR3aa: CASSELTGTGQETQYF; CDR3nt: TGCGCCAGCAGTGAGCTAACCGGGACCGGACAAGAGACCCAGTACTTC
v_gene: TRBV6-6; d_gene: .; j_gene: TRBJ1-5; abundance: many; CDR3aa: CASTTAGYQPQHF; CDR3nt: TGTGCCAGCACAACTGCAGGGTATCAGCCCCAGCATTTT
v_gene: TRBV19; d_gene: .; j_gene: TRBJ1-5; abundance: few; CDR3aa: CASSTTGYQPQHF; CDR3nt: TGTGCCAGTAGCACCACAGGGTATCAGCCCCAGCATTTT
v_gene: TRBV19; d_gene: .; j_gene: TRBJ1-2; abundance: few; CDR3aa: CASSKWSYGYTF; CDR3nt: TGTGCCAGTAGTAAATGGAGTTATGGCTACACCTTC
v_gene: TRBV5-1; d_gene: .; j_gene: TRBJ1-6; abundance: few; CDR3aa: CASSEVNSPLHF; CDR3nt: TGCGCCAGCAGCGAAGTAAATTCACCCCTCCACTTT
v_gene: TRBV4-3; d_gene: .; j_gene: TRBJ2-3; abundance: many; CDR3aa: CASSQDRAARTDTQYF; CDR3nt: TGCGCCAGCAGCCAAGATCGGGCAGCCCGCACAGATACGCAGTATTTT
v_gene: TRBV7-9; d_gene: .; j_gene: TRBJ1-1; abundance: many; CDR3aa: CASSLDPGAFF; CDR3nt: TGTGCCAGCAGCTTAGATCCGGGGGCTTTCTTT
v_gene: TRBV27; d_gene: .; j_gene: TRBJ2-3; abundance: .; CDR3aa: CASSPEGTADTQYF; CDR3nt: TGTGCCAGCAGTCCGGAGGGGACTGCAGATACGCAGTATTTT
v_gene: TRBV12-3/TRBV12-4; d_gene: .; j_gene: TRBJ1-1; abundance: many; CDR3aa: CASSLSGVGNTEAFF; CDR3nt: TGTGCCAGCAGTTTATCCGGAGTAGGGAACACTGAAGCTTTCTTT
v_gene: TRBV18; d_gene: .; j_gene: TRBJ1-2; abundance: few; CDR3aa: CASSPDSTNYGYTF; CDR3nt: TGTGCCAGCTCACCCGACAGTACTAACTATGGCTACACCTTC
v_gene: TRBV7-2; d_gene: .; j_gene: TRBJ2-3; abundance: .; CDR3aa: CASSPLGTSSTDTQYF; CDR3nt: TGTGCCAGCAGCCCTCTCGGGACCTCGTCCACAGATACGCAGTATTTT
v_gene: TRBV5-1; d_gene: TRBD2; j_gene: TRBJ2-5; abundance: few; CDR3aa: CASGPRRTSGGTQETQYF; CDR3nt: TGCGCCAGCGGCCCCAGAAGAACTAGCGGGGGGACCCAAGAGACCCAGTACTTC
v_gene: TRBV10-3; d_gene: .; j_gene: TRBJ2-7; abundance: .; CDR3aa: CAISVRQGDEQYF; CDR3nt: TGTGCCATCAGTGTGCGACAAGGCGACGAGCAGTACTTC
v_gene: TRBV11-2; d_gene: .; j_gene: TRBJ2-7; abundance: .; CDR3aa: CASSQTARTYEQYF; CDR3nt: TGTGCCAGCAGCCAGACAGCCCGCACCTACGAGCAGTACTTC
v_gene: TRBV6-1; d_gene: .; j_gene: TRBJ2-6; abundance: few; CDR3aa: CASIAGGGGGANVLTF; CDR3nt: TGTGCCAGCATTGCTGGGGGGGGCGGCGGGGCCAACGTCCTGACTTTC
v_gene: TRBV27; d_gene: .; j_gene: TRBJ2-1; abundance: many; CDR3aa: CASSLFPHNEQFF; CDR3nt: TGTGCCAGCAGTTTATTCCCCCACAATGAGCAGTTCTTC
v_gene: TRBV5-6; d_gene: .; j_gene: TRBJ1-1; abundance: .; CDR3aa: CASSLGAGRTDTEAFF; CDR3nt: TGTGCCAGCAGCTTGGGGGCAGGTCGCACGGACACTGAAGCTTTCTTT
v_gene: TRBV25-1; d_gene: TRBD2; j_gene: TRBJ2-5; abundance: few; CDR3aa: CASSGHAGGQETQYF; CDR3nt: TGTGCCAGCAGCGGACATGCGGGGGGGCAAGAGACCCAGTACTTC
v_gene: TRBV6-2/TRBV6-3; d_gene: .; j_gene: TRBJ2-7; abundance: .; CDR3aa: CASSQGRGDSYEQYF; CDR3nt: TGTGCCAGCAGCCAAGGACGGGGCGATTCCTACGAGCAGTACTTC
v_gene: TRBV29-1; d_gene: TRBD1; j_gene: TRBJ2-5; abundance: few; CDR3aa: CSVRQGTETQYF; CDR3nt: TGCAGCGTTCGACAGGGGACGGAGACCCAGTACTTC